This TCR beta chain appears in the sequencing data of a study of identical twins. TCRdb passed the 5' RACE reads through MiXCR, listing each CDR3 protein once. The repertoire holds around 370,000 distinct CDR3 sequences, with approximately 8.8% as singletons. The sample comprised naive T cells sorted from blood. The sequence came from a woman between 45 and 65 years old in good health.

The CDR3 nucleotides are TGCAGTGCACGAGCGGGAGTGTCCTACAATGAGCAGTTCTTC. This gives the protein CSARAGVSYNEQFF. The chain recombines TRBV20-1 with TRBJ2-1; TRBD2 aligns across 8 bases. V shed 6 bases and J 1 base; nucleotides not matched to a gene: 5. The CDR3 extends over 14 amino acids. The germline gives CDR1 DFQATT, CDR2 SNEGSKA (reference sequence).